Shown below are 25 T cell receptor beta chains from a single sample sequenced in a study of shared T cell receptors in the human thymus. Sequencing used immunoSEQ multiplex PCR; TCRdb keeps in-frame clones, though not all of them. There are about 660,000 clones in the sample; approximately 90% occur only once, and 0.008% to 0.011% lies in the top ten. Separately, the same data were catalogued under a study of human thymus T cells.

The sample comprised thymocytes. The receptors stem from a boy less than two years old with a congenital heart defect.

V gene TRBV5-1 combines with J gene TRBJ2-1; 11 bases are shared with TRBD2. The CDR3 totals 17 residues. Germline V gene data show CDR1 as SGHRS and CDR2 as YFSETQ. Trimming took 1 base from V and 6 from J; bases not matched to a gene: 9. The CDR3, as DNA: TGCGCCAGCAGCTTGAAACCCGCTAGCGGGAGGTCCAATGAGCAGTTCTTC. Protein sequence: CASSLKPASGRSNEQFF.

This chain joins TRBV2 and TRBJ2-3, with 9 bases aligning to TRBD2. The V and J ends lost 7 bases and 1 base, in that order; junction bases with no gene match: 3. This CDR3 has 14 residues. Germline CDR1 and CDR2: SNHLY and FYNNEI. The CDR3 reads CASTREGRTDTQYF. The CDR3 DNA sequence: TGTGCCAGCACGCGGGAGGGACGCACAGATACGCAGTATTTT.

This sequence joins TRBV6-1 and TRBJ2-5, with 9 bases matching TRBD2. Near its end, the DNA agrees better with TRBJ2-7, so the J call may be wrong. The germline CDR1 and CDR2 sequences are MNHNS and SASEGT. The CDR3 has 15 amino acids. The CDR3 sequence: CASVSGGRVSYEQYF. CDR3 nucleotide sequence: TGTGCCAGCGTTTCAGGCGGGAGGGTATCCTACGAGCAGTACTTC.

The chain combines TRBV9 with TRBJ2-7; 8 nucleotides match TRBD2. CDR1 SGDLS and CDR2 YYNGEE come from the germline V gene. V shed 0 bases, J shed 2 bases, and the junction held 10 bases outside the gene matches. This CDR3 is built from 17 residues. The CDR3 here is CASSVGGEAGVPYEQYF. DNA for the CDR3: TGTGCCAGCAGCGTAGGCGGAGAAGCGGGAGTCCCCTACGAGCAGTACTTC.

Only a few counts were recorded for this clone. The chain couples TRBV4-2 to TRBJ2-1; TRBD2 is a possible D gene (6 bases). The V end lost 4 bases, the J end lost 9 bases, and 16 bases lay between the germline ends. The CDR3 is made up of 14 amino acids. Germline CDR1 is LGHNA and CDR2 is YNFKEQ. CDR3 nucleotide sequence: TGTGCCAGCAGCCCGGGACTCCCTACAATTGAGCAGTTCTTC. This gives the protein CASSPGLPTIEQFF.

The V and J genes are TRBV7-3 and TRBJ2-7; D unresolved. V was trimmed by 1 base and J by 4 bases, leaving 14 bases between them. CDR1 is SGHTA and CDR2 is FQGTGA in the germline V gene. The CDR3 sequence is 15 residues long. DNA for the CDR3: TGTGCCAGCAGCTTAAGGGCAGGCGCTCGGTACGAGCAGTACTTC. It encodes CASSLRAGARYEQYF.

This clone was recorded only once. The V gene is TRBV27, the J gene TRBJ2-7, with a possible D match to TRBD2 (5 bases). V lost 3 bases and J 3 bases, leaving 9 bases between the germline ends. Germline V CDR1 and CDR2: MNHEY, SMNVEV (reference sequence). This CDR3 contains 13 residues. This chain's CDR3 is CASSFTEGYEQYF. DNA for the CDR3: TGTGCCAGCAGTTTCACTGAGGGCTACGAGCAGTACTTC.

The chain couples TRBV5-4 to TRBJ2-7; weak D call: TRBD1 (5 bases). CDR1 is SGHNT, CDR2 YYREEE, per germline (reference sequence). The V gene lost 0 bases and the J gene lost 3 bases, with 7 bases spanning the gap. The CDR3 runs 13 residues. For the CDR3, the DNA is TGTGCCAGCAGCTTGGACAGGCGCTACGAGCAGTACTTC. Residues: CASSLDRRYEQYF.

The genes are TRBV6-4 and TRBJ1-1; 10 bases are shared with TRBD1. Germline loops: CDR1 MRHNA, CDR2 SNTAGT. The CDR3 loop spans 15 amino acids. J gave up 6 bases and V 6 bases, and 10 bases lay outside the gene matches. The CDR3 reads CASSAQDRGEAEAFF. The CDR3 DNA is TGTGCCAGCAGCGCCCAGGACAGGGGGGAAGCTGAAGCTTTCTTT.

V usage is TRBV5-4 and J usage is TRBJ2-4; D may be TRBD2 (5 bases). With 3 bases removed from V and 5 bases from J, the gap between germline ends came to 9 bases. Germline V gene data show CDR1 as SGHNT and CDR2 as YYREEE (reference sequence). CDR3 length: 13 residues. CDR3 amino acids: CASSWLSENIQYF. In nucleotides, the CDR3 is TGTGCCAGCAGCTGGCTTAGCGAAAACATTCAGTACTTC.

This sequence joins TRBV19 and TRBJ1-4; tentatively, D is TRBD1 (5 bases). The germline V gene encodes CDR1 LNHDA and CDR2 SQIVND (reference sequence). The CDR3 spans 16 residues. The V end lost 1 base, the J end lost 3 bases, and 12 bases lay between the germline ends. The CDR3 DNA is TGTGCCAGTAGTATAGGGAGGGCGGGGGCTAATGAAAAACTGTTTTTT. This encodes CASSIGRAGANEKLFF.

This chain uses TRBV30 with TRBJ1-2; 7 positions match TRBD1. Germline assignment: CDR1 GTSNPN and CDR2 SVGIG (reference sequence). The junction had 8 bases not matched to a gene; V was cut back by 2 bases and J by 5 bases. CDR3 length equals 14 residues. CDR3 sequence reads: CAWSWDRASYGYTF. The CDR3 DNA reads TGTGCCTGGAGTTGGGACAGAGCCAGTTATGGCTACACCTTC. Based on the CDR3 plus reference TRBV30 and TRBJ1-2, the full variable domain is SQTIHQWPATLVQPVGSPLSLECTVEGTSNPNLYWYRQAAGRGLQLLFYSVGIGQISSEVPQNLSASRPQDRQFILSSKKLLLSDSGFYLCAWSWDRASYGYTFGSGTRLTVV.

CDR3 region: CASSLDERRVEQETQYF. In DNA, the CDR3 is TGTGCCAGCAGCTTAGATGAGAGGCGGGTGGAACAAGAGACCCAGTACTTC. The V and J genes are TRBV7-2 and TRBJ2-5; weak D call: TRBD2 (5 bases). Germline loops: CDR1 SGHTA, CDR2 FQGNSA. V lost 1 base and J lost 2, with 17 bases in between. The CDR3 extends over 17 amino acids.

The rearrangement uses TRBV5-5 and TRBJ2-5; maybe TRBD2 (6 bases). CDR1 SGHKS and CDR2 YYEKEE come from the germline V gene (reference sequence). The CDR3 totals 12 residues. V was clipped by 5 bases and J by 5 bases, with 10 bases between them. CDR3 region: CASRGGTETQYF. As DNA, the CDR3 is TGTGCCAGCAGAGGAGGGACCGAGACCCAGTACTTC.

The rearrangement joins TRBV11-2 to TRBJ2-5; D may be TRBD1 (5 bases). V was clipped by 2 bases and J by 3 bases, with 10 bases between them. CDR3 length: 14 residues. The germline V gene encodes CDR1 SGHAT and CDR2 FQNNGV. The CDR3 DNA follows: TGTGCCAGCAGCTTATTCGACAGAGAAGAGACCCAGTACTTC. Translating it yields CASSLFDREETQYF. The variable domain in full, with the rest retrieved from reference TRBV11-2 and TRBJ2-5, is EAGVAQSPRYKIIEKRQSVAFWCNPISGHATLYWYQQILGQGPKLLIQFQNNGVVDDSQLPKDRFSAERLKGVDSTLKIQPAKLEDSAVYLCASSLFDREETQYFGPGTRLLVL.

J is TRBJ2-7 and V is TRBV5-4; 12 bases agree with TRBD1. Per the germline V gene, CDR1 is SGHNT and CDR2 is YYREEE (reference sequence). The V gene end was trimmed by 4 bases and the J gene end by 3 bases; junction bases not matched to a gene: 5. This CDR3 region has 15 residues. The chain's CDR3 is CASSRDRGRGYEQYF. In DNA form, the CDR3 reads TGTGCCAGCAGCCGGGACAGGGGGCGCGGCTACGAGCAGTACTTC. Combining the CDR3 with reference TRBV5-4 and TRBJ2-7 gives the whole variable domain ETGVTQSPTHLIKTRGQQVTLRCSSQSGHNTVSWYQQALGQGPQFIFQYYREEENGRGNFPPRFSGLQFPNYSSELNVNALELDDSALYLCASSRDRGRGYEQYFGPGTRLTVT.

V gene TRBV6-4 combines with J gene TRBJ1-2; TRBD1 matches at 8 bases. The CDR3 runs 17 residues. V was pared by 6 bases and J by 0 bases, with 12 bases of the junction left unmatched. Per germline, CDR1 MRHNA and CDR2 SNTAGT. CDR3 nucleotides: TGTGCCAGCAGCCCCAGGGGGCGAATCCCAACTAACTATGGCTACACCTTC. This translates into CASSPRGRIPTNYGYTF.

This chain connects TRBV5-6 to TRBJ2-4; D is perhaps TRBD1 (6 bases). V lost 4 bases, J lost 5 bases, and 13 bases lay in between. CDR3 size: 14 residues. Germline loops: CDR1 SGHDT, CDR2 YYEEEE. The CDR3 loop reads CASSVMGTQNIQYF. Here the CDR3 DNA reads TGTGCCAGCAGCGTGATGGGGACACAAAACATTCAGTACTTC.

The rearrangement links TRBV30 to TRBJ2-1; 9 nucleotides line up with TRBD2. Looked up from germline, CDR1 is GTSNPN and CDR2 is SVGIG (reference sequence). Unmatched junction bases numbered 18, after V lost 7 bases and J lost 5 bases. CDR3 size: 17 residues. CDR3 protein: CAYLTSGGGYSDNEQFF. The CDR3 DNA sequence: TGTGCCTATCTGACTAGCGGCGGAGGATATTCAGACAATGAGCAGTTCTTC. Drawing the rest from reference TRBV30 and TRBJ2-1, the complete variable domain is SQTIHQWPATLVQPVGSPLSLECTVEGTSNPNLYWYRQAAGRGLQLLFYSVGIGQISSEVPQNLSASRPQDRQFILSSKKLLLSDSGFYLCAYLTSGGGYSDNEQFFGPGTRLTVL.

The chain is built from TRBV9 and TRBJ2-2, with D maybe TRBD2 (6 bases). The CDR3 totals 15 residues. Germline values: CDR1 SGDLS, CDR2 YYNGEE. Trimming took 0 bases from V and 2 from J, leaving 8 bases between them. In nucleotides, the CDR3 is TGTGCCAGCAGCGTAGACGGGGGAAACACCGGGGAGCTGTTTTTT. Protein: CASSVDGGNTGELFF. Combining the CDR3 with reference TRBV9 and TRBJ2-2 gives the whole variable domain DSGVTQTPKHLITATGQRVTLRCSPRSGDLSVYWYQQSLDQGLQFLIQYYNGEERAKGNILERFSAQQFPDLHSELNLSSLELGDSALYFCASSVDGGNTGELFFGEGSRLTVL.

The chain links TRBV2 to TRBJ2-4, with 9 bases lining up with TRBD2. The CDR3 spans 15 residues. CDR1 SNHLY and CDR2 FYNNEI come from the germline V gene. Germline trimming cut 6 bases from V and 2 bases from J; bases unmatched to any gene: 5. CDR3 in amino acids: CASRREGGPKNIQYF. The CDR3 nucleotides read TGTGCCAGCAGGCGGGAGGGGGGGCCCAAAAACATTCAGTACTTC.

This chain uses TRBV7-9 with TRBJ1-5; D is uncertain. Deletions cut 5 bases from V and 0 bases from J, with 8 bases between. Per the germline V gene, CDR1 is SEHNR and CDR2 is FQNEAQ (reference sequence). The CDR3 has 14 residues. The CDR3 DNA follows: TGTGCCAGCAGCCCAGGCCCTAGCAATCAGCCCCAGCATTTT. This encodes CASSPGPSNQPQHF. The full variable domain, completed using reference TRBV7-9 and TRBJ1-5, is DTGVSQNPRHKITKRGQNVTFRCDPISEHNRLYWYRQTLGQGPEFLTYFQNEAQLEKSRLLSDRFSAERPKGSFSTLEIQRTEQGDSAMYLCASSPGPSNQPQHFGDGTRLSIL.

The chain is built from TRBV7-3 and TRBJ2-7; 8 bases line up with TRBD2. Per germline, CDR1 SGHTA and CDR2 FQGTGA. The length of the CDR3 is 18 residues. V lost 5 bases, J lost 6 bases, and 21 bases stayed unmatched. CDR3: CASSPEVAGKKRKGEQYF. The CDR3 region has the DNA TGTGCCAGCAGCCCAGAGGTAGCGGGAAAGAAACGGAAGGGCGAGCAGTACTTC.

This clone has just one count. The chain carries TRBV5-1 and TRBJ1-1; TRBD1 is a possible D gene (6 bases). V gave up 3 bases and J gave up 0 bases, with 21 bases separating them. CDR1 is SGHRS and CDR2 is YFSETQ in the germline V gene. The CDR3 loop spans 18 amino acids. For the CDR3, the DNA is TGCGCCAGCAGCTCGGTGGGGCAGGGGATACGAATGAACACTGAAGCTTTCTTT. Translation gives CASSSVGQGIRMNTEAFF.

The chain carries TRBV15 and TRBJ1-5; perhaps TRBD1 as D (5 bases). Per the germline V gene, CDR1 is LNHNV and CDR2 is YYDKDF (reference sequence). This CDR3 comprises 14 residues. V was trimmed by 1 base and J by 5 bases, leaving 9 bases between them. CDR3 DNA sequence: TGTGCCACCAGCAGAGGAAAAGGGGATCAGCCCCAGCATTTT. Its protein product is CATSRGKGDQPQHF. The whole variable domain, remainder taken from reference TRBV15 and TRBJ1-5, is DAMVIQNPRYQVTQFGKPVTLSCSQTLNHNVMYWYQQKSSQAPKLLFHYYDKDFNNEADTPDNFQSRRPNTSFCFLDIRSPGLGDTAMYLCATSRGKGDQPQHFGDGTRLSIL.